Shown below are 9 T cell receptor beta chains from a single sample sequenced in a study of shared clonotypes between healthy human individuals. The table came from immunoSEQ multiplex PCR; TCRdb's copy has only in-frame clones and leaves some out. This table has roughly 1,100,000 clones, around 74% appearing once. Sequenced: memory CD4+ T cells sorted from blood. Subset specified: CD45RA-negative fraction. These receptors all stem from a man aged 18-30 years in good health.

The V gene is TRBV28, the J gene TRBJ1-6; 7 bases are a match to TRBD1. This CDR3 is 14 amino acids long. Trimming at V came to 6 bases and at J to 6 bases, leaving 5 bases not matched to a gene. The germline V gene encodes CDR1 MDHEN and CDR2 SYDVKM. Here the CDR3 DNA reads TGTGCCAGCAGGTGGGGACAGAGTAATTCACCCCTCCACTTT. Encoded protein: CASRWGQSNSPLHF. The whole variable domain, filled in from reference TRBV28 and TRBJ1-6, reads DVKVTQSSRYLVKRTGEKVFLECVQDMDHENMFWYRQDPGLGLRLIYFSYDVKMKEKGDIPEGYSVSREKKERFSLILESASTNQTSMYLCASRWGQSNSPLHFGNGTRLTVT.

A remark on this clone: This specimen includes other DNA sequences encoding the same CDR3. The chain uses TRBV29-1 and TRBJ2-5, with unresolved D. With 4 bases removed from V and 1 base from J, the gap between germline ends came to 1 base. Germline V lookup: CDR1 SQVTM, CDR2 ANQGSEA. The CDR3 is 10 amino acids. The CDR3: CSVGQETQYF. CDR3 DNA: TGCAGCGTTGGCCAAGAGACCCAGTACTTC. The full variable domain, with the rest looked up from reference TRBV29-1 and TRBJ2-5, is SAVISQKPSRDICQRGTSLTIQCQVDSQVTMMFWYRQQPGQSLTLIATANQGSEATYESGFVIDKFPISRPNLTFSTLTVSNMSPEDSSIYLCSVGQETQYFGPGTRLLVL.

This chain uses TRBV11-3 with TRBJ2-1, with D maybe TRBD2 (5 bases). This CDR3 is 17 amino acids long. Germline CDR1 and CDR2: SGHNT and YENEEA. Trimming removed 8 bases from V and 10 bases from J, with 30 bases in between. CDR3 loop: CASRPCVRAGSFDEQFF. In DNA, the CDR3 is TGTGCCAGCCGACCCTGCGTAAGGGCGGGCTCCTTCGACGAGCAGTTCTTC. Supplemented by reference TRBV11-3 and TRBJ2-1, the full variable domain reads EAGVVQSPRYKIIEKKQPVAFWCNPISGHNTLYWYLQNLGQGPELLIRYENEEAVDDSQLPKDRFSAERLKGVDSTLKIQPAELGDSAVYLCASRPCVRAGSFDEQFFGPGTRLTVL.

This clone was picked up one time. The V gene is TRBV5-1, the J gene TRBJ1-2; possibly TRBD1 for D (5 bases). The CDR3 spans 13 residues. Trimming shortened V by 7 bases and J by 4 bases, and 14 bases separated the two germline ends. The germline V gene encodes CDR1 SGHRS and CDR2 YFSETQ. This CDR3 reads CASGPGEGYGYTF. Here the CDR3 DNA reads TGCGCCAGCGGTCCGGGGGAAGGCTATGGCTACACCTTC.

The table lists this clone with a few counts. The chain couples TRBV10-3 to TRBJ1-1; a possible D gene is TRBD1 (5 bases). Germline-derived CDR1 and CDR2 are ENHRY and SYGVKD. Trimming left V 11 bases short and J 2 bases short, with 15 bases between. The CDR3 has 13 residues. CDR3 protein: CALSVQANTEAFF. The CDR3 DNA sequence: TGTGCCCTCTCGGTACAGGCTAACACTGAAGCTTTCTTT.

To note about this clone: Other nucleotide sequences from this sample produce the same CDR3. The chain joins TRBV4-2 to TRBJ2-1; the D is unclear. The CDR3 runs 12 residues. Trimming left V 1 base short and J 6 bases short, with 4 bases between. Per the germline V gene, CDR1 is LGHNA and CDR2 is YNFKEQ. The CDR3 loop reads CASSQGANEQFF. CDR3 sequence (DNA): TGTGCCAGCAGCCAAGGAGCCAATGAGCAGTTCTTC.

Points on this clone: The sample has other DNA sequences that encode this CDR3 too. This chain links TRBV5-1 with TRBJ2-3, with TRBD2 matching 7 bases. The CDR3 length is 14 residues. Germline assignment: CDR1 SGHRS and CDR2 YFSETQ. V lost 4 bases and J lost 2; bases outside the gene matches: 4. The CDR3 DNA is TGCGCCAGCAGCACGGGACTATCCACAGATACGCAGTATTTT. It is translated as CASSTGLSTDTQYF.

This chain links TRBV7-4 with TRBJ1-1; the D gene is possibly TRBD1 (5 bases). The length of the CDR3 is 12 residues. Germline V gene data show CDR1 as SGHVT and CDR2 as SQSDAQ. CDR3 region: CPAGKCGTEAFF. The CDR3 coding sequence is TGTCCCGCAGGGAAATGCGGCACTGAAGCTTTCTTT.

The V and J genes are TRBV5-6 and TRBJ2-7, with a tentative D call TRBD1 (6 bases). The CDR3 length is 14 residues. The V gene lost 8 bases and the J gene lost 6 bases, with 21 bases spanning the gap. Germline V gene lookup returns CDR1 SGHDT and CDR2 YYEEEE. CDR3 sequence reads: CASQLLTGAGEQYF. CDR3 nucleotides: TGTGCCAGTCAATTGCTGACAGGCGCCGGCGAGCAGTACTTC.